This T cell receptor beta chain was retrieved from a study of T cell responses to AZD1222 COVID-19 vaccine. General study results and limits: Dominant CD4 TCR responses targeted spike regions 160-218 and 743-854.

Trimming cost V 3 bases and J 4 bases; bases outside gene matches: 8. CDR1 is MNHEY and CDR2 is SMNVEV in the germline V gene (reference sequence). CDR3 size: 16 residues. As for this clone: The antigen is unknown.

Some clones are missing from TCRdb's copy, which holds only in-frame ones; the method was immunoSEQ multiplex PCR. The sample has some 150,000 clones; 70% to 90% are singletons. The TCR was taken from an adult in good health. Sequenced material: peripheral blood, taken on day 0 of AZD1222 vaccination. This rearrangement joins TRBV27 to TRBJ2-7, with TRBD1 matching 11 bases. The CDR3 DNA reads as TGTGCCAGCAGTTTTCACCGGACAGGGGGCGTTTACGAGCAGTACTTC. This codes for CASSFHRTGGVYEQYF.